This record looks at one TCR beta chain sequence and its context. Its target is not known. PCR employed 60 Vbeta and 13 Jbeta primers. As handled by the study authors: In a later analysis, some 80 million unique TCR beta chains included roughly 11 million shared by two or more donors. Assay used: immunoSEQ multiplex PCR; TCRdb lists only in-frame clones, some missing. V and J calls and clone size are those listed in that table; D and trimming were worked out from the DNA. Among around 230,000 clones, 60% to 80% were seen once, and the ten largest hold 1.5% to 2%. The sample comes from a study of cytomegalovirus exposure and HLA in healthy donors. Study background: Earlier results showed roughly 120 million unique TCR beta sequences derived from about 179 million T cells. Study-wide results and limits: Accurate predictions that matched the HLA-A and HLA-B alleles of most subjects were reportedly made from TCR beta sequences. The authors excluded some V segments, including TRBV6-2 and TRBV6-3, as indistinguishable.

Germline assignment: CDR1 MDHEN and CDR2 SYDVKM. Unmatched junction bases numbered 10, after V lost 6 bases and J lost 6 bases. The CDR3 length is 15 residues. The receptor was isolated from a male donor in good health and CMV-seronegative. The rearrangement links TRBV28 to TRBJ1-5; 8 bases line up with TRBD1. The sequenced material came from PBMCs. The CDR3 DNA reads TGTGCCAGCAGACTCACAGGGGGAGTGGGTCAGCCCCAGCATTTT. This gives the protein CASRLTGGVGQPQHF.